This entry concerns a single T cell receptor (beta chain). These data originate in a study of T cells expressing NK-cell markers. This CDR3 has 15 amino acids. Germline lookup yields CDR1 LGHDT and CDR2 YNNKEL (reference sequence). For each CDR3 protein, TCRdb gives one entry from its re-call of the 5' RACE reads, without DNA. This sample contains about 160,000 distinct CDR3 sequences. The sequenced sample was blood T cells: a sorted CD56 or NKG2C T cell subset, CD4+ or CD8+ T cells, or bulk PBMC T cells (not recorded which). The clonotype was recovered from a man between 18 and 69 years old in good health. The chain links TRBV3-1 to TRBJ2-7; the TRBD2 assignment by TCRdb is unverifiable without DNA. The CDR3 protein is CASSHGTSGAYEQYF.